Below, one T cell receptor beta chain is given with its context. Original processing notes: Nucleated cell counts were estimated from reference gene primer amplification. TCRdb's table, derived via immunoSEQ multiplex PCR, lists solely in-frame clones and lacks some. For V, J and clone size, that table is used; D and trimming come from the DNA. This sample has fewer than 300,000 clones, with approximately 86% found just once. This sample is part of a study of blood T cell repertoires in COVID-19. Germline V CDR1 and CDR2: MNHEY, SVGAGI. The V and J ends lost 5 bases and 16 bases, in that order; junction bases with no gene match: 16. This CDR3 is 15 amino acids long.

This clonotype was obtained from a woman aged 25 to 39 with acute or convalescent COVID-19. Sequencing was carried out using peripheral blood. The V and J genes are TRBV6-5 and TRBJ2-1; 11 bases match TRBD1. The CDR3 loop is CASSPGQGAARDDFF. The DNA of the CDR3 is TGTGCCAGCAGTCCAGGACAGGGGGCGGCACGGGACGACTTCTTC.